Listed here are 8 T cell receptor beta chains from one sample, sequenced in a study of T cells after yellow fever vaccination (dated by TCRdb to about 2019). Sample treatment or condition, as interpreted from the label and publication: live attenuated yellow fever vaccine strain. The library was made by 5' RACE. The sequencing machine was an Illumina HiSeq 2500. The public reads were quality trimmed at Q25 with fastp and then assembled into clones with MiXCR by TCRdb, keeping productive beta chains. Identical CDR3 protein sequences are pooled into one entry, listed with their most common genes and DNA. This sample gives some 100,000 distinct CDR3 sequences in total; about 7% of them show up just once. 2.5% to 3% of the sample goes to the ten largest clones. The material sequenced was CD4+ T cells sorted from PBMCs, taken approximately 47 days after the first yellow fever vaccination. Receptor source: a man younger than 35 who received the YFV17D yellow fever vaccine.

This clonotype has a count of ten or more. The chain has TRBV4-1 and TRBJ2-7; TRBD2 aligns across 7 bases. The CDR3 has 16 residues. With 1 base clipped from V and 5 bases from J, the junction kept 11 bases outside the gene matches. Germline-derived CDR1 and CDR2 are MGHRA and YSYEKL. CDR3: CASSQVVPREGHEQYF. In nucleotides, the CDR3 is TGCGCCAGCAGCCAAGTTGTACCCAGGGAGGGCCACGAGCAGTACTTC.

This clonotype has just a few counts. The chain couples TRBV5-4 to TRBJ1-4; no firm D call. Germline V lookup: CDR1 SGHNT, CDR2 YYREEE (reference sequence). CDR3 length equals 14 residues. V was pared by 4 bases and J by 2 bases, with 9 bases between. CDR3: CASSPGPTNEKLFF. The CDR3 DNA follows: TGTGCCAGCAGCCCCGGACCGACTAATGAAAAACTGTTTTTT.

This clonotype appeared many times. V usage is TRBV7-2 and J usage is TRBJ2-1; TRBD2 aligns across 7 bases. Germline V gene sequence: CDR1 SGHTA, CDR2 FQGNSA. There are 16 residues in the CDR3. Unmatched junction bases numbered 10, after V lost 4 bases and J lost 4 bases. The CDR3: CASSSEVGGGYNEQFF. The CDR3 nucleotides read TGTGCCAGCAGCTCCGAAGTGGGGGGGGGTTACAATGAGCAGTTCTTC.

This clonotype was counted ten times or more. The rearrangement uses TRBV5-5 and TRBJ1-4; D remains unclear. Trimming left V 1 base short and J 4 bases short, with 5 bases between. The V gene's germline CDR1 is SGHKS and CDR2 YYEKEE (reference sequence). The CDR3 spans 13 residues. The CDR3 region is CASSLLGNEKLFF. In DNA form, the CDR3 reads TGTGCCAGCAGCTTGCTGGGTAATGAAAAACTGTTTTTT.

This clonotype was counted ten times or more. The chain is built from TRBV5-1 and TRBJ2-2, with D unresolved. Germline V gene sequence: CDR1 SGHRS, CDR2 YFSETQ. There are 15 residues in the CDR3. V was clipped by 4 bases and J by 1 base, with 11 bases between them. The CDR3 DNA sequence: TGCGCCAGCAGCCAGGAGAGAAAGAACACCGGGGAGCTGTTTTTT. Translation: CASSQERKNTGELFF.

V gene TRBV30 combines with J gene TRBJ2-3, with D unclear. The germline CDR1 and CDR2 sequences are GTSNPN and SVGIG (reference sequence). With 5 bases removed from V and 3 bases from J, the gap between germline ends came to 12 bases. The CDR3 length is 13 residues. The CDR3: CAWGSVGTDTQYF. The DNA for the CDR3 is TGTGCCTGGGGAAGCGTTGGGACAGATACGCAGTATTTT.

Ten or more counts support this clonotype. The chain combines TRBV6-2 or TRBV6-3 with TRBJ2-1; TRBD2 matches 11 bases. There are 15 residues in the CDR3. The germline V gene encodes CDR1 MNHEY and CDR2 SVGEGT. J gave up 8 bases and V 5 bases, and 8 bases lay outside the gene matches. CDR3 sequence: CASSASLAGGDEQFF. CDR3 DNA sequence: TGTGCCAGCAGTGCCTCGTTAGCGGGGGGGGATGAGCAGTTCTTC.

This clonotype was observed at least ten times. V usage is TRBV27 and J usage is TRBJ2-7, with D possibly matching TRBD2 (6 bases). Germline values: CDR1 MNHEY, CDR2 SMNVEV (reference sequence). The CDR3 runs 16 residues. V gave up 5 bases and J gave up 2 bases, with 19 bases separating them. DNA for the CDR3: TGTGCCAGCAGTAACCGCGGGGCGGCCCGAACCTACGAGCAGTACTTC. It is translated as CASSNRGAARTYEQYF.